This TCR beta chain was identified during a study of blood T cell repertoires in COVID-19. Germline V CDR1 and CDR2: SGDLS, YYNGEE. CDR3 length: 15 residues. Deletions cut 4 bases from V and 6 bases from J, with 19 bases between. TCRdb keeps only in-frame clones here, not all; method: immunoSEQ multiplex PCR. The profile covers nearly 200,000 clones, with roughly 90% appearing a single time and roughly 8.1% taken by the ten largest. This TCR came from a woman under 30 who had recovered from COVID-19. The V and J genes are TRBV9 and TRBJ1-2, with D hard to call. Specimen: PBMCs or T cells enriched from blood (not recorded which). The CDR3 DNA sequence: TGTGCCAGCAGCACCACGGAGGGCTGGGTGGATGGCTACACCTTC. Its protein product is CASSTTEGWVDGYTF.